This TCR beta chain was documented in a study of CD8+ T cells in alopecia areata. Study-level information: It was oral tofacitinib, at 5 to 10 mg twice daily, that treated patients received. Tofacitinib treatment spanned 6 to 18 months, with 6 months off drug afterward.

Findings of the study overall: There were also resident alphabeta T cells of normal skin sequenced in scalp samples.

Regarding this clone: Its antigen remains unidentified.

RNA extraction and reverse transcription yielded cDNA as sequencing template. Assay used: immunoSEQ multiplex PCR; TCRdb lists only in-frame clones, some missing. The sample has about 15,000 clones, about 61% seen once. Alopecia areata patients provided lesional scalp punch biopsies and peripheral blood, both collected for the study. The receptor's source is a human donor with alopecia areata. The sample was skin.

CDR3 loop: CASSVATGGMAGELFF. DNA of the CDR3: TGTGCCAGCAGCGTAGCTACCGGAGGTATGGCCGGGGAGCTGTTTTTT. The V call is TRBV9, the J call TRBJ2-2, with D possibly being TRBD2 (5 bases). Germline CDR1 SGDLS, CDR2 YYNGEE. V was pared by 0 bases and J by 6 bases, with 15 bases between. The CDR3 is 16 residues long. Full variable domain (missing parts from reference TRBV9 and TRBJ2-2): DSGVTQTPKHLITATGQRVTLRCSPRSGDLSVYWYQQSLDQGLQFLIQYYNGEERAKGNILERFSAQQFPDLHSELNLSSLELGDSALYFCASSVATGGMAGELFFGEGSRLTVL.